This section outlines one T cell receptor beta chain sequence together with its context. A read error may be the cause here, since a much bigger clone is one base away. The data derive from a study of shared clonotypes between healthy human individuals. Healthy adults negative for HIV, lacking recent acute infections or vaccinations, served as donors. At deep level, the assay was performed. Several immunoSEQ plates received, in even portions, the genomic DNA of each subset. Among the unsorted PBMC samples, replicate PCRs used around 0.3 ug DNA, 25,000 to 35,000 T cell genomes. Only in-frame clones appear in the TCRdb table, and some are missing; sequencing was by immunoSEQ multiplex PCR. The sample lists 450,000 or so clones; around 77% were seen once. Sequencing was carried out using PBMCs. The sequence was obtained from a woman in her forties in good health. Some clones in this sample may be carry-over from other donors' samples.

CDR3 nucleotide sequence: TGCGCCAGCAGCTTGAGTTTCTTTAAAGAGACCCGGTACTTC. It encodes CASSLSFFKETRYF. V is TRBV5-1 and J is TRBJ2-5; D is unresolved. The CDR3 spans 14 residues. Germline CDR1 SGHRS, CDR2 YFSETQ.